The clone carrying this T cell receptor beta chain was recorded only once. In the study's own analysis: The assay estimated nucleated cells by amplifying reference gene primers. Here immunoSEQ multiplex PCR was the method, and the copy in TCRdb shows in-frame clones only, minus some. Clone size and V and J calls were adopted from that table, with D and trimming inferred from the DNA. The profile shows over 80,000 clones, 80% to 90% of them singletons. The CDR3 extends over 14 amino acids. Deletions cut 2 bases from V and 2 bases from J, with 7 bases between. Germline-derived CDR1 and CDR2 are MNHEY and SVGAGI. The sample belongs to a study of blood T cell repertoires in COVID-19. Overall study context: Samples taken during acute and convalescent COVID-19 were collected in the United States, Italy and Spain. T cells, B-cell-depleted T cells, or PBMCs provided the cDNA or gDNA that served as material.

Sequencing was done on a sample of peripheral blood. The sequence derives from a human donor in a cohort sampled during active COVID-19. The V gene is TRBV6-5, the J gene TRBJ1-5; D not resolved. Written as DNA, the CDR3 is TGTGCCAGCAGTTACGGGCAGGGCAATCAGCCCCAGCATTTT. Residues: CASSYGQGNQPQHF.